This T cell receptor beta chain was profiled in a study of blood T cell repertoires in COVID-19. Study context: From T cells, B-cell-depleted T cells, or PBMCs came the material, which was cDNA or gDNA.

This table comes from immunoSEQ multiplex PCR, and its TCRdb copy is limited to in-frame clones, with some not included. The data contain approximately 170,000 clones, about 85% of them seen just once; the ten biggest clones take up approximately 12%. This clone appeared once. Sequencing used peripheral blood. The source of this sequence is a man aged 70 or older who had recovered from COVID-19.

CDR3: CASSRGGGGHSYEQYF. DNA of the CDR3: TGTGCCAGCAGCCGCGGGGGTGGAGGGCACTCCTACGAGCAGTACTTC. The chain combines TRBV7-6 with TRBJ2-7, with TRBD2 identical over 7 bases. The CDR3 runs 16 residues. Trimming took 5 bases from V and 0 from J; bases not matched to a gene: 10. Germline-derived CDR1 and CDR2 are SGHVS and FNYEAQ.